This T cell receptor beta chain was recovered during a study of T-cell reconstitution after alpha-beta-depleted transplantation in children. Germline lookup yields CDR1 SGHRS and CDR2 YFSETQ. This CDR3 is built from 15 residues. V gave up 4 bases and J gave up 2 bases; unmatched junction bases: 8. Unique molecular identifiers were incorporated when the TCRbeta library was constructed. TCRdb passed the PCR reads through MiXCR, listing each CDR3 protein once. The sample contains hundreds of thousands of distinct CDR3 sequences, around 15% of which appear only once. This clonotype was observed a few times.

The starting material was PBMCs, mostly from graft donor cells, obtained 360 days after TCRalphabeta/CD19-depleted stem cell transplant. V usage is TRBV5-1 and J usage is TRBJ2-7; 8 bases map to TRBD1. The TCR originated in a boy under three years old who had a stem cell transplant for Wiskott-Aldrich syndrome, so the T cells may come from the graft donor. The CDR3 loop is CASSPPGTGTYEQYF. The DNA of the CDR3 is TGCGCCAGCAGCCCACCCGGGACAGGAACCTACGAGCAGTACTTC.